Listed here is a single TCR beta chain. The time point: blood at routine non-recurrence follow-up after resection. Sequencing of whole RNA from tumor, nontumor lung or frozen PBMC involved no sorting. The sample belongs to a study of spatial heterogeneity in lung cancer. Study as a whole: The donors comprised some 70 untreated early-stage non-small cell lung cancer patients. In cases with available follow-up PBMC samples, these were sequenced at a median of about two years after resection.

A unique molecular identifier was attached to every TCR cDNA molecule. TCRdb redid the calling of the 5' RACE reads with MiXCR, one entry per CDR3 protein. The sample yields under 150,000 distinct CDR3 sequences, roughly 10% seen once. CDR1 is ENHRY, CDR2 SYGVKD, per germline. V dropped 4 bases and J dropped 1 base, with 14 bases sitting between them. The CDR3 totals 17 residues. This chain joins TRBV10-3 and TRBJ1-6, with D possibly being TRBD1 (5 bases). This receptor was obtained from a female donor with early-stage non-small cell lung cancer. Sequences were derived from PBMCs, sampled at follow-up. CDR3 DNA sequence: TGTGCCATCAGTGGTGGAACAGGAGATTCCTATAATTCACCCCTCCACTTT. It translates to CAISGGTGDSYNSPLHF.